The following is a T cell receptor beta chain sequence with its context. Its specificity is not known. The record originates from a study of graft-versus-host responses after intestinal transplantation. Study background: All recipients got anti-thymocyte globulin induction, then tacrolimus and steroids for roughly three years.

Overall study findings and caveats: There were GvH clones found in recipient marrow, and some of them appeared first in ileum or blood.

The protocol was immunoSEQ multiplex PCR, while the TCRdb copy is restricted to in-frame clones and leaves out a portion. The data hold 20,000 or so clones, with approximately 83% observed a single time. The sequence was collected from a human patient who received an intestinal transplant, so some T cells may come from the graft donor. Source: PBMCs, taken approximately 450 days after intestinal transplant.

The CDR3 region has the DNA TGCGCCAGCAGCCAGTCGCTGCTGGGGACAGGAGTAGAGACCCAGTACTTC. Its translation is CASSQSLLGTGVETQYF. The rearrangement joins TRBV4-1 to TRBJ2-5; the match to TRBD1 covers 8 bases. Trimming cost V 3 bases and J 4 bases; bases outside gene matches: 13. Germline-derived CDR1 and CDR2 are MGHRA and YSYEKL. The CDR3 has 17 amino acids.